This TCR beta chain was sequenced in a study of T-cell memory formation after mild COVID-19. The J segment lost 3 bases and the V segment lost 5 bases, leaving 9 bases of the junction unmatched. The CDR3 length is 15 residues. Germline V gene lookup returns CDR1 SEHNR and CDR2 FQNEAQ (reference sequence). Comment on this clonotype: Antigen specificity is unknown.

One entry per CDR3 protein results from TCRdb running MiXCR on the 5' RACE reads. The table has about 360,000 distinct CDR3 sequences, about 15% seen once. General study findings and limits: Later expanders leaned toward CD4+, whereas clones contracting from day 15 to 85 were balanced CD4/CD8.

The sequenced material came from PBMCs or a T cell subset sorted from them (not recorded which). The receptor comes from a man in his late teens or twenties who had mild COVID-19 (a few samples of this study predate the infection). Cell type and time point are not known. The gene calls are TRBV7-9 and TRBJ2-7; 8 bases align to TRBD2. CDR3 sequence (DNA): TGTGCCAGCAGCCCACGGGGGGGTCCCCTCTACGAGCAGTACGTC. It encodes CASSPRGGPLYEQYV.